These 13 T cell receptor beta chains share one sample of origin, sequenced in a study of cytomegalovirus exposure and HLA in healthy donors. Vbeta (60) and Jbeta (13) primers were used in the PCR. The method was immunoSEQ multiplex PCR; TCRdb's version includes in-frame clones alone and lacks a portion of them. The sample consists of under 150,000 clones, 82% of them appearing once. Sample: PBMCs. These receptors came from a male donor in good health and CMV-seronegative.

This clone was counted between two and nine times. The chain recombines TRBV7-3 with TRBJ2-7; the match to TRBD2 covers 11 bases. CDR3 length: 15 amino acids. The ends lost 4 bases at V and 7 bases at J; junction bases unmatched: 9. Germline CDR1 is SGHTA and CDR2 is FQGTGA. The DNA for the CDR3 is TGTGCCAGCAGCTCTCGACTAGCGGGAAGGGGTGAGCAGTACTTC. This codes for CASSSRLAGRGEQYF.

The chain uses TRBV27 and TRBJ2-1, with 9 bases matching TRBD2. J gave up 3 bases and V 6 bases, and 6 bases lay outside the gene matches. CDR1 is MNHEY, CDR2 SMNVEV, per germline (reference sequence). The CDR3 contains 15 residues. The DNA of the CDR3 is TGTGCCAGCAGGTCCGGGACTAGCAGCTACAATGAGCAGTTCTTC. Protein: CASRSGTSSYNEQFF.

This clone is a singleton in its sample. This chain joins TRBV4-1 and TRBJ2-3, with a possible D match to TRBD1 (5 bases). Per germline, CDR1 MGHRA and CDR2 YSYEKL. V was clipped by 0 bases and J by 0 bases, with 13 bases between them. This CDR3 spans 17 amino acids. The DNA for the CDR3 is TGCGCCAGCAGCCAAGAAGGGGTCAGGCGGAGCACAGATACGCAGTATTTT. Translated: CASSQEGVRRSTDTQYF.

The chain is built from TRBV11-3 and TRBJ2-7, with D possibly matching TRBD2 (5 bases). Trimming left V 3 bases short and J 1 base short, with 10 bases between. Germline CDR1 is SGHNT and CDR2 is YENEEA. The CDR3 spans 14 residues. CDR3 nucleotides: TGTGCCAGCAGCTTTTCTCCGGGGTCCTACGAGCAGTACTTC. Protein product: CASSFSPGSYEQYF.

The chain carries TRBV6-1 and TRBJ2-1, with 11 bases that match TRBD2. Germline trimming cut 3 bases from V and 4 bases from J; bases unmatched to any gene: 2. This CDR3 is built from 15 residues. Looked up from germline, CDR1 is MNHNS and CDR2 is SASEGT. The CDR3 nucleotides read TGTGCCAGCAGTGACGGGACTAGCGGTTACAATGAGCAGTTCTTC. Translating it yields CASSDGTSGYNEQFF.

The CDR3 sequence is CASHGEVERNIQYF. The CDR3 DNA follows: TGTGCCAGCCACGGGGAGGTAGAAAGAAACATTCAGTACTTC. The gene calls are TRBV18 and TRBJ2-4; D perhaps matches TRBD2 (6 bases). The CDR3 runs to 14 residues. Germline V gene sequence: CDR1 KGHSH, CDR2 LQKENI. Trimming took 8 bases from V and 6 from J, leaving 17 bases between them.

The rearrangement joins TRBV11-1 to TRBJ2-7; D may be TRBD1 (5 bases). Germline assignment: CDR1 SGHAT and CDR2 FQDESV (reference sequence). This CDR3 region has 15 residues. Trimming pared 1 base from V and 2 bases from J, leaving 12 bases between. CDR3 loop: CASSLGQGHTYEQYF. The DNA of the CDR3 is TGTGCCAGCAGCTTAGGTCAAGGACACACCTACGAGCAGTACTTC.

The chain has TRBV30 and TRBJ2-1; 15 nucleotides agree with TRBD2. The CDR3 length is 18 residues. Germline CDR1 reads GTSNPN; CDR2 reads SVGIG (reference sequence). Trimming at V came to 2 bases and at J to 3 bases, leaving 8 bases not matched to a gene. As DNA, the CDR3 is TGTGCCTGGAGTATGCCGGGACTAGCGGGAGGCCACTACAATGAGCAGTTCTTC. Protein product: CAWSMPGLAGGHYNEQFF.

The CDR3 spells CATEPGQGRTQYF. The CDR3 bases are TGTGCCACCGAGCCGGGACAGGGGCGGACCCAGTACTTC. The chain uses TRBV10-3 and TRBJ2-5; TRBD1 aligns across 10 bases. The CDR3 runs 13 residues. Germline loops: CDR1 ENHRY, CDR2 SYGVKD. Trimming removed 10 bases from V and 7 bases from J; junction bases left unmatched: 9.

This clone has only a few counts. The genes are TRBV29-1 and TRBJ2-2; D is undetermined. This CDR3 contains 11 residues. Trimming removed 6 bases from V and 5 bases from J, with 7 bases in between. The germline V gene encodes CDR1 SQVTM and CDR2 ANQGSEA. The CDR3 DNA reads TGCAGCGTCTCCTCGACCGGGGAGCTGTTTTTT. Translated: CSVSSTGELFF.

This clone was found a few times. CDR3 sequence: CASSQGVGRELPFF. The CDR3, as DNA: TGCGCCAGCAGCCAAGGTGTGGGAAGGGAGTTACCTTTCTTT. This chain links TRBV4-3 with TRBJ1-1; D is unclear. V dropped 1 base and J dropped 12 bases, with 18 bases sitting between them. Looked up from germline, CDR1 is LGHNA and CDR2 is YSLEER. The CDR3 has 14 residues.

This CDR3 reads CAWSVREWWAKNIQYF. CDR3 DNA sequence: TGTGCCTGGAGTGTAAGGGAGTGGTGGGCCAAAAACATTCAGTACTTC. This chain joins TRBV30 and TRBJ2-4; D perhaps matches TRBD2 (5 bases). CDR1 is GTSNPN, CDR2 SVGIG, per germline (reference sequence). The CDR3 runs 16 residues. The ends were cut back, 0 bases at V and 1 base at J, with 13 bases in the middle.

The chain combines TRBV27 with TRBJ2-1; a weak D match, TRBD1 (5 bases). The V and J ends lost 4 bases and 1 base respectively, with 14 bases between them. The CDR3 consists of 16 residues. Looked up from germline, CDR1 is MNHEY and CDR2 is SMNVEV (reference sequence). Written as DNA, the CDR3 is TGTGCCAGCAGTTGGGGCGCCCGACAATCCTACAATGAGCAGTTCTTC. Translating it yields CASSWGARQSYNEQFF.